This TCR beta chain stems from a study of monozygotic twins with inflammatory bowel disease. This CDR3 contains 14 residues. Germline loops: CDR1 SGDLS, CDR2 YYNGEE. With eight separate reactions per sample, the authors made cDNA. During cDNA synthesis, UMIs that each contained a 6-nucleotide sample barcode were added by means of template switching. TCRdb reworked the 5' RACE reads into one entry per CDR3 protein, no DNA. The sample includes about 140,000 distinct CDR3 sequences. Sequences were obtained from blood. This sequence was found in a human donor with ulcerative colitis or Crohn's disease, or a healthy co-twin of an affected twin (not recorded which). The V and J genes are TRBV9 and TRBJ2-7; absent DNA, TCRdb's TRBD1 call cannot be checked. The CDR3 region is CASSRRRDNYEQYF.